Shown below are 29 T cell receptor beta chains from a single sample sequenced in a study of blood T cell repertoires in COVID-19. Data came from immunoSEQ multiplex PCR; TCRdb stores just in-frame clones and leaves some out. The table lists roughly 250,000 clones, around 90% of them singletons. The specimen sequenced was peripheral blood. These receptors came from a man aged 25-45 years with COVID-19, enrolled during active disease.

The V call is TRBV30, the J call TRBJ1-6; D call uncertain. Looked up from germline, CDR1 is GTSNPN and CDR2 is SVGIG (reference sequence). CDR3 length: 17 residues. V was shortened by 0 bases and J by 8 bases, with 20 bases between the two germline ends. The CDR3 nucleotides read TGTGCCTGGAGTGTACGCTCAGGCCCCGGGATCGATTCACCCCTCCACTTT. Translated, it gives CAWSVRSGPGIDSPLHF.

J is TRBJ2-3 and V is TRBV7-2; the D gene is possibly TRBD2 (7 bases). V lost 3 bases and J lost 4, with 8 bases in between. The CDR3 covers 13 residues. CDR1 SGHTA and CDR2 FQGNSA come from the germline V gene. The CDR3 spells CASSFGGPDTQYF. CDR3 bases: TGTGCCAGCAGCTTCGGGGGGCCAGATACGCAGTATTTT.

The J gene is TRBJ2-1, the V gene TRBV15; 7 positions agree with TRBD2. The CDR3 loop spans 14 amino acids. V trimming: 5 bases; J trimming: 1 base; junction bases outside the gene matches: 2. CDR1 and CDR2 (germline): LNHNV, YYDKDF (reference sequence). The CDR3 sequence: CATSEGLSYNEQFF. The CDR3 nucleotides read TGTGCCACCAGCGAGGGACTATCCTACAATGAGCAGTTCTTC. The variable domain in full, completed from reference TRBV15 and TRBJ2-1, reads DAMVIQNPRYQVTQFGKPVTLSCSQTLNHNVMYWYQQKSSQAPKLLFHYYDKDFNNEADTPDNFQSRRPNTSFCFLDIRSPGLGDTAMYLCATSEGLSYNEQFFGPGTRLTVL.

This clone appeared a few times. The V gene is TRBV6-5, the J gene TRBJ1-1; D unresolved. The germline V gene encodes CDR1 MNHEY and CDR2 SVGAGI. This CDR3 has 13 residues. V was pared by 6 bases and J by 8 bases, with 16 bases between. CDR3 in amino acids: CASSPAPEREAFF. DNA for the CDR3: TGTGCCAGCAGCCCCGCTCCCGAGAGGGAAGCTTTCTTT.

This clone showed up just once. DNA of the CDR3: TGTGCCAGCAGCTTGGCCAATCAGCCCCAGCATTTT. This encodes CASSLANQPQHF. V usage is TRBV7-9 and J usage is TRBJ1-5; D is unclear. Germline values: CDR1 SEHNR, CDR2 FQNEAQ (reference sequence). The CDR3 is made up of 12 amino acids. Trimming cost V 3 bases and J 3 bases, with 3 bases left between them.

The V gene is TRBV7-6, the J gene TRBJ1-6; D is possibly TRBD1 (6 bases). CDR3 length: 15 amino acids. CDR1 SGHVS and CDR2 FNYEAQ come from the germline V gene. V lost 1 base and J lost 7, with 11 bases in between. The CDR3 DNA reads TGTGCCAGCAGCTTAGGGCAGGGGCCCAATTCACCCCTCCACTTT. This sequence encodes CASSLGQGPNSPLHF.

The V gene is TRBV2, the J gene TRBJ1-2, with D perhaps TRBD1 (5 bases). Germline lookup yields CDR1 SNHLY and CDR2 FYNNEI. The CDR3 runs to 14 residues. Trimming removed 5 bases at V and 1 base at J, with 11 bases between. CDR3 region: CASSLYQGNYGYTF. In nucleotides, the CDR3 is TGTGCCAGCAGTCTCTACCAGGGTAACTATGGCTACACCTTC.

V gene TRBV4-1 combines with J gene TRBJ2-1, with no clear D. The V end lost 1 base, the J end lost 0 bases, and 10 bases lay between the germline ends. The germline V gene has CDR1 MGHRA and CDR2 YSYEKL. The CDR3 has 16 amino acids. CDR3 nucleotides: TGCGCCAGCAGCCAAGTTAACATGATCTCCTACAATGAGCAGTTCTTC. As protein: CASSQVNMISYNEQFF.

The sample holds one count of this clone. This chain links TRBV9 with TRBJ2-2, with 14 bases lining up with TRBD2. The ends lost 2 bases at V and 6 bases at J; junction bases unmatched: 6. The CDR3 consists of 17 residues. Looked up from germline, CDR1 is SGDLS and CDR2 is YYNGEE. CDR3 bases: TGTGCCAGCAGCGTGACTAGCGGGGGGGATCCCCCCGGGGAGCTGTTTTTT. Amino acid sequence: CASSVTSGGDPPGELFF.

The rearrangement joins TRBV6-5 to TRBJ2-7; TRBD1 matches 10 bases. The germline gives CDR1 MNHEY, CDR2 SVGAGI. V gave up 6 bases and J gave up 2 bases; unmatched junction bases: 7. The CDR3 extends over 15 amino acids. CDR3 protein: CASSRQGAGTYEQYF. As DNA, the CDR3 is TGTGCCAGCAGCAGACAGGGGGCCGGTACCTACGAGCAGTACTTC.

The chain carries TRBV27 and TRBJ1-2; 9 bases map to TRBD1. The CDR3 is 13 amino acids. With V trimmed by 5 bases and J by 8 bases, 6 bases remained unmatched. Germline lookup yields CDR1 MNHEY and CDR2 SMNVEV (reference sequence). The CDR3 region has the DNA TGTGCCAGCAGTCCCCGGGACAGGGTAGGCTACACCTTC. Its translation: CASSPRDRVGYTF.

In DNA form, the CDR3 reads TGTGCCAGCAGCTCCCGGAGGGCTAGCGGGGTGGCAGATACGCAGTATTTT. It specifies CASSSRRASGVADTQYF. The J gene is TRBJ2-3, the V gene TRBV13, with TRBD2 matching over 9 bases. V was clipped by 4 bases and J by 4 bases; unmatched bases: 12. The CDR3 runs to 17 residues. The germline gives CDR1 PRHDT, CDR2 FYEKMQ (reference sequence).

The chain joins TRBV4-1 to TRBJ2-5; TRBD2 is a possible D gene (7 bases). Germline V gene sequence: CDR1 MGHRA, CDR2 YSYEKL. Trimming shortened V by 4 bases and J by 2 bases, and 17 bases separated the two germline ends. This CDR3 is 16 amino acids long. The CDR3 DNA reads as TGCGCCAGCAGCCTAAAGGGGGGGCCTTCTCAAGAGACCCAGTACTTC. Amino acid sequence: CASSLKGGPSQETQYF.

This chain uses TRBV18 with TRBJ1-3, with D uncertain. Looked up from germline, CDR1 is KGHSH and CDR2 is LQKENI. CDR3 length: 16 amino acids. V was cut by 3 bases and J by 1 base, with 13 bases left in between. CDR3 nucleotide sequence: TGTGCCAGCTCACCGGCGGCGGGGTCGTCTGGAAACACCATATATTTT. Encoded protein: CASSPAAGSSGNTIYF.

This rearrangement joins TRBV3-1 (or the pseudogene TRBV3-2) to TRBJ1-1; TRBD1 might be the D (5 bases). Deletions cut 1 base from V and 7 bases from J, with 10 bases between. Germline-derived CDR1 and CDR2 are LGHDT and YNNKEL (reference sequence). CDR3 length: 13 residues. Written as DNA, the CDR3 is TGTGCCAGCAGCCAAGTGGGGGGGGTTGAAGCTTTCTTT. This translates into CASSQVGGVEAFF.

V is TRBV3-1 (or the pseudogene TRBV3-2) and J is TRBJ1-6; D call uncertain. This CDR3 is 14 amino acids long. Between the trimmed V and J ends, which lost 0 bases and 4 bases, there was a span of 4 bases. Germline CDR1 and CDR2: LGHDT and YNNKEL (reference sequence). Here the CDR3 reads CASSQDSYNSPLHF. CDR3 in DNA: TGTGCCAGCAGCCAAGACAGTTATAATTCACCCCTCCACTTT.

The chain links TRBV21-1 to TRBJ2-7; whether TRBD1, the table's D call, matches the DNA was not checked. TRBV21-1 is deemed a pseudogene. The CDR3 extends over 14 amino acids. CDR3 residues: CASSKGTVSYEQYF. Written as DNA, the CDR3 is TGTGCCAGCAGCAAAGGGACAGTCTCCTACGAGCAGTACTTC.

The J gene is TRBJ1-3, the V gene TRBV16; TRBD1 matches at 7 bases. Germline lookup yields CDR1 KGHSY and CDR2 FQNENV. V shed 5 bases and J 4 bases; nucleotides not matched to a gene: 8. This CDR3 region has 15 residues. The CDR3 spells CASSSAGTEGNTIYF. Written as DNA, the CDR3 is TGTGCCAGCAGCAGCGCCGGGACAGAGGGAAACACCATATATTTT.

The chain uses TRBV7-6 and TRBJ1-6, with TRBD1 as a possible D gene (5 bases). Trimming stripped 3 bases from V and 7 bases from J, with 10 bases between. The CDR3 sequence is 14 residues long. Per the germline V gene, CDR1 is SGHVS and CDR2 is FNYEAQ. CDR3 region: CASSLAGPNSPLHF. The CDR3 bases are TGTGCCAGCAGCTTGGCAGGGCCAAATTCACCCCTCCACTTT. The whole variable domain, remainder taken from reference TRBV7-6 and TRBJ1-6, is GAGVSQSPRYKVTKRGQDVALRCDPISGHVSLYWYRQALGQGPEFLTYFNYEAQQDKSGLPNDRFSAERPEGSISTLTIQRTEQRDSAMYRCASSLAGPNSPLHFGNGTRLTVT.

The CDR3 sequence: CASSSRTGTGELFF. The CDR3 DNA is TGTGCCAGCAGCTCTCGGACAGGGACCGGGGAGCTGTTTTTT. The chain has TRBV28 and TRBJ2-2; 8 positions agree with TRBD1. Per the germline V gene, CDR1 is MDHEN and CDR2 is SYDVKM. The CDR3 has 14 amino acids. The J segment lost 5 bases and the V segment lost 6 bases, leaving 5 bases of the junction unmatched.

This clone was detected only once. This CDR3 reads CASSQDKGTSGGTSDTQYF. Here the CDR3 DNA reads TGCGCCAGCAGCCAAGATAAAGGGACTAGCGGGGGAACATCAGATACGCAGTATTTT. This chain uses TRBV4-1 with TRBJ2-3; 14 bases are a match to TRBD2. The CDR3 totals 19 residues. Germline CDR1 and CDR2: MGHRA and YSYEKL. The V and J ends lost 0 bases and 4 bases, in that order; junction bases with no gene match: 9.

J is TRBJ2-7 and V is TRBV19; 8 nucleotides align to TRBD2. V trimming: 7 bases; J trimming: 1 base; junction bases outside the gene matches: 9. The CDR3 spans 15 residues. The V gene's germline CDR1 is LNHDA and CDR2 SQIVND (reference sequence). The CDR3 DNA follows: TGTGCCAGTAACCCGGGGGGGGGACGGTCCTACGAGCAGTACTTC. As protein: CASNPGGGRSYEQYF.

This clone was counted once. The rearrangement joins TRBV7-3 to TRBJ2-2; 8 bases line up with TRBD1. This CDR3 contains 14 residues. The V gene's germline CDR1 is SGHTA and CDR2 FQGTGA. The junction had 2 bases not matched to a gene; V was cut back by 5 bases and J by 3 bases. The CDR3 region is CASSRQGHTGELFF. CDR3 sequence (DNA): TGTGCCAGCAGCCGACAGGGGCACACCGGGGAGCTGTTTTTT. Complete variable domain (other parts from reference TRBV7-3 and TRBJ2-2): GAGVSQTPSNKVTEKGKYVELRCDPISGHTALYWYRQSLGQGPEFLIYFQGTGAADDSGLPNDRFFAVRPEGSVSTLKIQRTERGDSAVYLCASSRQGHTGELFFGEGSRLTVL.

This rearrangement joins TRBV5-1 to TRBJ2-7; tentative D call: TRBD2 (5 bases). The length of the CDR3 is 11 residues. The V gene lost 3 bases and the J gene lost 5 bases, with 6 bases spanning the gap. Germline V gene data show CDR1 as SGHRS and CDR2 as YFSETQ. CDR3 in amino acids: CASSSEDEQYF. The CDR3, as DNA: TGCGCCAGCAGCTCGGAGGACGAGCAGTACTTC.

A single count supports this clone. The rearrangement joins TRBV9 to TRBJ2-7, with a possible D match to TRBD2 (5 bases). V was shortened by 4 bases and J by 3 bases, with 14 bases between the two germline ends. Per germline, CDR1 SGDLS and CDR2 YYNGEE. The CDR3 extends over 14 amino acids. This CDR3 is CASSPRTLSYEQYF. DNA for the CDR3: TGTGCCAGCAGCCCAAGGACTCTGAGCTACGAGCAGTACTTC.

This clone came up once. As DNA, the CDR3 is TGCGCCAGCAGTGAGAGATCGACAGGTTTGAGCGAGCAGTACTTC. Its translation is CASSERSTGLSEQYF. The genes are TRBV10-2 and TRBJ2-7; D may be TRBD1 (6 bases). CDR3 size: 15 residues. Germline V gene lookup returns CDR1 WSHSY and CDR2 SAAADI. Between the trimmed V and J ends, which lost 2 bases and 6 bases, there was a span of 17 bases.

This chain connects TRBV10-3 to TRBJ1-2, with TRBD1 identical over 7 bases. The CDR3 has 18 residues. Germline V CDR1 and CDR2: ENHRY, SYGVKD. With 0 bases clipped from V and 0 bases from J, the junction kept 10 bases outside the gene matches. The CDR3 DNA follows: TGTGCCATCAGTGAGTCCTGGTGGGACAGACCTGCTAACTATGGCTACACCTTC. Translating it yields CAISESWWDRPANYGYTF.

The CDR3 is CASTPEGGDHEQYF. The CDR3 DNA follows: TGTGCCAGCACCCCAGAGGGGGGGGACCACGAGCAGTACTTC. V is TRBV27 and J is TRBJ2-7; a weak D match, TRBD2 (7 bases). CDR1 and CDR2 from the germline V gene are MNHEY and SMNVEV (reference sequence). The CDR3 runs to 14 residues. Trimming pared 7 bases from V and 5 bases from J, leaving 18 bases between.

This clone was seen only once. The rearrangement links TRBV29-1 to TRBJ1-5, with D perhaps TRBD1 (5 bases). In germline, CDR1 is SQVTM, CDR2 ANQGSEA. CDR3 length: 16 residues. V shed 0 bases and J shed 3 bases, with 15 bases lying between them. CDR3 amino acids: CSVEDLGREPNQPQHF. In DNA form, the CDR3 reads TGCAGCGTTGAAGATTTGGGACGGGAGCCCAATCAGCCCCAGCATTTT.